This TCR beta chain was documented in a study of molecular identifiers for immune sequencing clone quantification. TCRdb itself ran the PCR reads through MiXCR, one entry per CDR3 protein. Among hundreds of thousands of distinct CDR3 sequences listed, 15% to 20% were seen once. Study-wide points: Among effectors, clones above 20 RNA copies held over 97% of molecules; among naive cells, under 1%.

CDR1 is MNHEY, CDR2 SVGEGT, per germline. The CDR3 consists of 13 residues. Trimming stripped 6 bases from V and 1 base from J, with 7 bases between. There are many counts of this clonotype. Its antigen is not known. The chain combines TRBV6-2 or TRBV6-3 with TRBJ1-5, with no clear D. The TCR sequence derives from a human donor in good health. Some libraries in this study had Jurkat cell RNA spiked in. Sequences were obtained from naive CD8+ T cells from blood, with Jurkat cell RNA spiked in. Indicated subset: FACS-sorted CD8+CD4-CCR7+CD45RA+ naive T cells. The DNA for the CDR3 is TGTGCCAGCAGGGTAGAGAGCAATCAGCCCCAGCATTTT. As protein: CASRVESNQPQHF.